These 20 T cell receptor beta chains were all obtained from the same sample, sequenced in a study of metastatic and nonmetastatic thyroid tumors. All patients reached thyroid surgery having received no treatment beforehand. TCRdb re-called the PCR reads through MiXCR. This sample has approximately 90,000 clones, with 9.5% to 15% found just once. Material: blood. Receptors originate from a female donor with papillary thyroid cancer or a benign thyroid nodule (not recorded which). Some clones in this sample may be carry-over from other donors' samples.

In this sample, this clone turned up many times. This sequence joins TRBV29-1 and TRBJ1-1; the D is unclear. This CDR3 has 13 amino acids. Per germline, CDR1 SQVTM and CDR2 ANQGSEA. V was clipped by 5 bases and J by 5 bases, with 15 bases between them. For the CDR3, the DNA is TGCAGCGTTCGCGGGGTGGCAGGTACTGAAGCTTTCTTT. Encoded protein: CSVRGVAGTEAFF.

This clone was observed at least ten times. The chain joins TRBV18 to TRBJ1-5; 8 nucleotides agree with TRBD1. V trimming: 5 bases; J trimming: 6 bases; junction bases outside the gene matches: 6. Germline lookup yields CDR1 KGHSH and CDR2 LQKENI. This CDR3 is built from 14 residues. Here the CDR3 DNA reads TGTGCCAGCTCAACAGGGGGGTCGGCTCAGCCCCAGCATTTT. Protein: CASSTGGSAQPQHF.

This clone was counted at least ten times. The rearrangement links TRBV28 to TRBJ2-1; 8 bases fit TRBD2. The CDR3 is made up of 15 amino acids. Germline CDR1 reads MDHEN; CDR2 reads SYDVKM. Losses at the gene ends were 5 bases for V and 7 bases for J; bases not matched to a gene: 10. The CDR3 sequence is CASSPYPAGANEQFF. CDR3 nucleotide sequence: TGTGCCAGCAGTCCATACCCAGCGGGAGCTAATGAGCAGTTCTTC.

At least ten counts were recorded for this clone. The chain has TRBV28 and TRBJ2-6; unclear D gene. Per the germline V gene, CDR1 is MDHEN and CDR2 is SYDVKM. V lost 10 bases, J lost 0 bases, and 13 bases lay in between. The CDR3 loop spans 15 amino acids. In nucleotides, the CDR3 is TGTGCCACCGCAGATACACGCTCTGGGGCCAACGTCCTGACTTTC. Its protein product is CATADTRSGANVLTF.

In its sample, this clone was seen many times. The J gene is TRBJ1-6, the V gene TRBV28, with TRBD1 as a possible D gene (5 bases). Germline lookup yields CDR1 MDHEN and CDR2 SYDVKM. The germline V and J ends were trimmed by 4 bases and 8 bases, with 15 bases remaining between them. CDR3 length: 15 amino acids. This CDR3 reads CASSSRQGLYSPLHF. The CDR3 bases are TGTGCCAGCAGTTCCAGGCAGGGTCTGTATTCACCCCTCCACTTT.

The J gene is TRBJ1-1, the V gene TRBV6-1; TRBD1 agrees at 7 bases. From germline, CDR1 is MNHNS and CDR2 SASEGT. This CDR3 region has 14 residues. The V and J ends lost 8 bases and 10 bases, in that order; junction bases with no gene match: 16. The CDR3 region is CASDNGKGGERAFF. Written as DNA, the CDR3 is TGTGCCAGCGACAACGGGAAAGGGGGCGAGAGAGCTTTCTTT.

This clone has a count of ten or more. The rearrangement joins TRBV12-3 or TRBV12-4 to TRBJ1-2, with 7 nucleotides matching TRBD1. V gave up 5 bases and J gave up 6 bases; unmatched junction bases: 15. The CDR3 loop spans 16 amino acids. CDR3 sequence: CASSPPQGGLLHGYTF. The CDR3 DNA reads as TGTGCCAGCAGTCCCCCCCAGGGGGGGCTGTTGCATGGCTACACCTTC.

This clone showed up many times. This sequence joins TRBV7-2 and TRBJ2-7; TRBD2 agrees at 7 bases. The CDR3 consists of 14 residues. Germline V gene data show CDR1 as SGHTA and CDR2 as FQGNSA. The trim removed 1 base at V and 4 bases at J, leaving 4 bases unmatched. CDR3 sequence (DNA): TGTGCCAGCAGCTTAGAGCACGGGAGGTACGAGCAGTACTTC. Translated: CASSLEHGRYEQYF.

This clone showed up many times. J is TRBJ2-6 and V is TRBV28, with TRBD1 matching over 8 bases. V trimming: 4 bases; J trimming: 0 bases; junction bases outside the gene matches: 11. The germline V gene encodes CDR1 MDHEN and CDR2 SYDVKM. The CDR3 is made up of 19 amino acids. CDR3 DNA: TGTGCCAGCAGTTCTCCCGACGGACAGGGATTCTCTGGGGCCAACGTCCTGACTTTC. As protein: CASSSPDGQGFSGANVLTF.

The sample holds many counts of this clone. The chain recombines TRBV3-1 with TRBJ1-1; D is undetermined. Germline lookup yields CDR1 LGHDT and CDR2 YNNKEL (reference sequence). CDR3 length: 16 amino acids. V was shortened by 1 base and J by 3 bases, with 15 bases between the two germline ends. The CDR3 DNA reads TGTGCCAGCAGCCAAGGATCACGCAGTTTTTACACTGAAGCTTTCTTT. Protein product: CASSQGSRSFYTEAFF.

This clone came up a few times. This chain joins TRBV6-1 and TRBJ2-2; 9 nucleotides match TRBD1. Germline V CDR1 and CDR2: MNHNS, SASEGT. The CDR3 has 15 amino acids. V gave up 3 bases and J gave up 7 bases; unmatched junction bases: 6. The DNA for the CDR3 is TGTGCCAGCAGTGAGGGGACAGGGACGAACGGGGAGCTGTTTTTT. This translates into CASSEGTGTNGELFF.

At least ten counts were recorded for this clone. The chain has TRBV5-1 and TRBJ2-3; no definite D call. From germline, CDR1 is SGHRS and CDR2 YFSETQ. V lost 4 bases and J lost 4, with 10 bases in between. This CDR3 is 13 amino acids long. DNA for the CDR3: TGCGCCAGCAGCCCCTCTGGCCCAGATACGCAGTATTTT. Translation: CASSPSGPDTQYF.

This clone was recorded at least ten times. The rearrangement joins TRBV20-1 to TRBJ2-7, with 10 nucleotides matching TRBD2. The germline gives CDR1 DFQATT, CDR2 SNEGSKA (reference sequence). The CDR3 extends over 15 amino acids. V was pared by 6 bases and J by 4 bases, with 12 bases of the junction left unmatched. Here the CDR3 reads CSATDVLAGKYEQYF. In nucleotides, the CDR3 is TGCAGTGCAACCGATGTACTAGCGGGAAAATACGAGCAGTACTTC.

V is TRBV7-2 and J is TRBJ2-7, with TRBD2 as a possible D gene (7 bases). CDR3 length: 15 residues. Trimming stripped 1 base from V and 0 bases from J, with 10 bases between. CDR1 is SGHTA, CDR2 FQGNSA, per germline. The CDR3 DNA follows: TGTGCCAGCAGCTTAGTCGGGGGGCCCTCCTACGAGCAGTACTTC. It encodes CASSLVGGPSYEQYF. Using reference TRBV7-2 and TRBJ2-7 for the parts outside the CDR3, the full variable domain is GAGVSQSPSNKVTEKGKDVELRCDPISGHTALYWYRQSLGQGLEFLIYFQGNSAPDKSGLPSDRFSAERTGGSVSTLTIQRTQQEDSAVYLCASSLVGGPSYEQYFGPGTRLTVT.

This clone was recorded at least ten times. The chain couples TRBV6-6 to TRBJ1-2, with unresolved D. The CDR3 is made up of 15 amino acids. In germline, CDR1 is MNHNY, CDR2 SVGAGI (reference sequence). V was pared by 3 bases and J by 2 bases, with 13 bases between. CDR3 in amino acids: CASSYTTGLNYGYTF. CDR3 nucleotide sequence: TGTGCCAGCAGTTATACCACCGGACTGAACTATGGCTACACCTTC.

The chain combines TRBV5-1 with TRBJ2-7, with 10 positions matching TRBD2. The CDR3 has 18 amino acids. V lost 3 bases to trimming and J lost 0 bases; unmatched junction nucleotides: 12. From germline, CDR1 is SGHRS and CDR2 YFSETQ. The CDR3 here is CASSWDVAGGKSSYEQYF. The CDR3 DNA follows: TGCGCCAGCAGCTGGGATGTAGCGGGAGGTAAGAGCTCCTACGAGCAGTACTTC. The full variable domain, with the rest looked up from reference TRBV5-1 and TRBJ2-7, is KAGVTQTPRYLIKTRGQQVTLSCSPISGHRSVSWYQQTPGQGLQFLFEYFSETQRNKGNFPGRFSGRQFSNSRSEMNVSTLELGDSALYLCASSWDVAGGKSSYEQYFGPGTRLTVT.

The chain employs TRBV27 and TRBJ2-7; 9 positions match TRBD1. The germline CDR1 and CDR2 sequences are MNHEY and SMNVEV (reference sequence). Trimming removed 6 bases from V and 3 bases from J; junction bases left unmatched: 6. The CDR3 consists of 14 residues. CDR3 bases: TGTGCCAGCAGGCCCGGGACAGGGAACTACGAGCAGTACTTC. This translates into CASRPGTGNYEQYF.

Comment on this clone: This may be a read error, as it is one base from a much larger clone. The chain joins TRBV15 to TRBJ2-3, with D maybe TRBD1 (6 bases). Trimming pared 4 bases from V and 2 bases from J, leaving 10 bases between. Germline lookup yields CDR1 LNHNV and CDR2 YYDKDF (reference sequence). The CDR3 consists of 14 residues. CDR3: CATSIGQHTDTQYF. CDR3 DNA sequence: TGTGCCACCAGCATAGGACAGCACACAGATACGCAGTATTTT.

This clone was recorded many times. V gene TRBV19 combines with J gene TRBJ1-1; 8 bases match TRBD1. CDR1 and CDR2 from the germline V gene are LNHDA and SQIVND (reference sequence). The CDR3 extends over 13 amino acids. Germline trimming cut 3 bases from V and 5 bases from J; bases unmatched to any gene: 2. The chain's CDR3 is CASSINRGTEAFF. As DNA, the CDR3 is TGTGCCAGTAGTATTAACAGGGGGACTGAAGCTTTCTTT.

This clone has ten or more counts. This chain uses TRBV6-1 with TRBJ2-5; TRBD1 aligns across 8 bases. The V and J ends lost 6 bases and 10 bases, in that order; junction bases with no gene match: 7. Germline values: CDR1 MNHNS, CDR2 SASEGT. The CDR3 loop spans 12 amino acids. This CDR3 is CASSGQGWDQYF. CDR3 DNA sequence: TGTGCCAGCAGCGGACAGGGATGGGACCAGTACTTC.